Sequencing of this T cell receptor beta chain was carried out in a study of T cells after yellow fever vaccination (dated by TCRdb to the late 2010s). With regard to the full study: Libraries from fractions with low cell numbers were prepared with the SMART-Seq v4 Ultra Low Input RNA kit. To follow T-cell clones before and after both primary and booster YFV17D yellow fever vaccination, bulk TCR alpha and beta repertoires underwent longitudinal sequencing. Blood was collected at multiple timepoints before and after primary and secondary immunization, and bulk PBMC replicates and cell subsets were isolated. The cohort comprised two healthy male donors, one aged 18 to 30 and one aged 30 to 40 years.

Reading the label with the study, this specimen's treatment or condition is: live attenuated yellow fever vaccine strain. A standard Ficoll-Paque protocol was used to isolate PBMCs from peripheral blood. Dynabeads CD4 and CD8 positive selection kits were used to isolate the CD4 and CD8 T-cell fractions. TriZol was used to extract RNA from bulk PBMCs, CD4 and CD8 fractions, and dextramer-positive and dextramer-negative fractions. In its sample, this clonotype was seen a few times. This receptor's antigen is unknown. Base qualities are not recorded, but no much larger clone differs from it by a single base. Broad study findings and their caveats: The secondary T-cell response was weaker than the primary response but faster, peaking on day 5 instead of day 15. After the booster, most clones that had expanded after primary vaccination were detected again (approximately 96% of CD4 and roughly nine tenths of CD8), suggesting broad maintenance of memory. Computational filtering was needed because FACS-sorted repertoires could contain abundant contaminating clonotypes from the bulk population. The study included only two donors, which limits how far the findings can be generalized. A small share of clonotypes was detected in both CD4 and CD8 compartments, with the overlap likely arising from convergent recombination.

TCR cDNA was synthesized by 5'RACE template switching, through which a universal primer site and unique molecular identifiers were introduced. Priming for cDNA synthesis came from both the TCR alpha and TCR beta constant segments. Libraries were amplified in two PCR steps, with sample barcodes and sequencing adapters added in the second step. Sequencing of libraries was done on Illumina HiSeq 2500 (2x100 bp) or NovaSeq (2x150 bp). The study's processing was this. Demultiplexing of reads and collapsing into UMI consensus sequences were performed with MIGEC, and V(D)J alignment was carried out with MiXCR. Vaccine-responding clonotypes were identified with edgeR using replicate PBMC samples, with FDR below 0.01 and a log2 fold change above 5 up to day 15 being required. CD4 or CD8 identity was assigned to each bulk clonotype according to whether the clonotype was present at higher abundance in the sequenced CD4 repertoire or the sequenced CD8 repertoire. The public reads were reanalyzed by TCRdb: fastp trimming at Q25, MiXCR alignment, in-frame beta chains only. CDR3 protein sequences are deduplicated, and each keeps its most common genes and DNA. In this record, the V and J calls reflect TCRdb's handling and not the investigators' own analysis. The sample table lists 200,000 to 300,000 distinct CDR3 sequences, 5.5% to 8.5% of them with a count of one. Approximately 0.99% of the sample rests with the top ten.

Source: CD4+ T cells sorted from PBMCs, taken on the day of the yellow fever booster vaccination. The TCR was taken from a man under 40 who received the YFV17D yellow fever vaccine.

The nucleotides read TGTGCCAGCAGCCCTGGACAGGGGGCCTGGATTAATGAAAAACTGTTTTTT. Its protein product is CASSPGQGAWINEKLFF. This sequence uses TRBV7-9 and TRBJ1-4, with 11 bases in between that match TRBD1. Compared with germline, V lacks 5 bases and J lacks 4 bases; bases without a gene match: 9. From the cysteine up to the phenylalanine, the CDR3 has a length of 17 residues. Only the CDR3 portion is preserved as DNA: 51 bases, with reading frame beginning at the first base. CDR1 and CDR2, looked up from the germline V gene (reference sequence), are SEHNR and FQNEAQ.